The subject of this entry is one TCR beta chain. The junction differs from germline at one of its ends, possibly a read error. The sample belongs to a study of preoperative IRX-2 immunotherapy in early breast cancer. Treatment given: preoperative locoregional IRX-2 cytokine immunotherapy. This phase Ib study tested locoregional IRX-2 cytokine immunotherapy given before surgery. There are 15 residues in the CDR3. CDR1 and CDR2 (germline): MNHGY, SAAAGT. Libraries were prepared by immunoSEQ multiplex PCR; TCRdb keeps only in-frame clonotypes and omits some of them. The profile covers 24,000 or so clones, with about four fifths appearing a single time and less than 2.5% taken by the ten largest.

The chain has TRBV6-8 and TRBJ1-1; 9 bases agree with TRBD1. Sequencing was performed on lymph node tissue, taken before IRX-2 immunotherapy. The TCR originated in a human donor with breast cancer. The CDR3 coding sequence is TGTGCCATCAGTGGTATACAGGGGGCGAACACTGAAGCTTTCTTT. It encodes CAISGIQGANTEAFF.